This T cell receptor (beta chain) was profiled in a study of identical twins. Whole-study results and caveats: Where beta out-of-frame sequences were concerned, excess twin sharing was weaker.

Template switching (which added a universal primer site) was used, and cDNA carried unique molecular identifiers. MiXCR, applied by TCRdb to the 5' RACE reads, yields one record per CDR3 protein. The table records a few hundred thousand distinct CDR3 sequences, 12% to 15% of them present only once. This clonotype occurred a few times. The antigen is unknown. CDR3 length equals 13 residues. Trimming left V 1 base short and J 0 bases short, with 4 bases between. From germline, CDR1 is DFQATT and CDR2 SNEGSKA (reference sequence). The sample was also reused in another study, on yellow fever vaccine responses in identical twins. That source notes: Reportedly, the T cell response mounted by twins to vaccine seemed partly convergent, partly personalized.

The TCR was taken from a young woman in good health. Specimen: CD4+ T cells sorted from blood. V and J are TRBV20-1 and TRBJ1-3; no firm D call. The CDR3 spells CSARGDSGNTIYF. In DNA form, the CDR3 reads TGCAGTGCTAGAGGGGACTCTGGAAACACCATATATTTT.